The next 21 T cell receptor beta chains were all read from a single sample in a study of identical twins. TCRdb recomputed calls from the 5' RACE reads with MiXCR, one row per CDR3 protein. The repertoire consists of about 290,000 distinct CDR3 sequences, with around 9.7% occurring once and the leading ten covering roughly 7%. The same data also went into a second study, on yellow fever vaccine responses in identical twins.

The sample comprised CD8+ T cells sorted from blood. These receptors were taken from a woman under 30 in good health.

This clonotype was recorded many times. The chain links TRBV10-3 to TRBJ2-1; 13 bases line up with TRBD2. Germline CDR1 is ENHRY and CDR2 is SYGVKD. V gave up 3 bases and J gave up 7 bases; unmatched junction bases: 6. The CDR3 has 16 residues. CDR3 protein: CAISDPGTSGINEQFF. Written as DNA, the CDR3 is TGTGCCATCAGTGACCCCGGGACTAGCGGGATAAATGAGCAGTTCTTC.

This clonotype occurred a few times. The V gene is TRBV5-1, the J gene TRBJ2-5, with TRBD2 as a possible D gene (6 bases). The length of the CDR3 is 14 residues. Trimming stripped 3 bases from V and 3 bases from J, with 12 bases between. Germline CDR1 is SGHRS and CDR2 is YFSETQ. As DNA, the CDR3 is TGCGCCAGCAGCTGGGGAGGAGGGGAAGAGACCCAGTACTTC. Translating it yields CASSWGGGEETQYF.

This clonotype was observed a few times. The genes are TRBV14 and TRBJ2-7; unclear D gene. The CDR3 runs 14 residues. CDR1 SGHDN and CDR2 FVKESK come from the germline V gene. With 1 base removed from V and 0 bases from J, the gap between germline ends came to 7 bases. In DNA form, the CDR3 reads TGTGCCAGCAGCCAAGTCTCCTCCTCCTACGAGCAGTACTTC. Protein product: CASSQVSSSYEQYF.

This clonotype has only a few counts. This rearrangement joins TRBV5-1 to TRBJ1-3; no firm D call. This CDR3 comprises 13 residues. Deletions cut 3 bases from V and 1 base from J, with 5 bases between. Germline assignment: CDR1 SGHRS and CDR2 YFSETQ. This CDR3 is CASSWESGNTIYF. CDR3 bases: TGCGCCAGCAGCTGGGAATCTGGAAACACCATATATTTT.

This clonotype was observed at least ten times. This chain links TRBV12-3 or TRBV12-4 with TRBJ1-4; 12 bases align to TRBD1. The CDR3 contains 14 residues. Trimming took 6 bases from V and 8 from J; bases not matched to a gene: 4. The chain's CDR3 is CASSWDRGQEKLFF. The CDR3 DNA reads TGTGCCAGCAGCTGGGACAGGGGGCAAGAAAAACTGTTTTTT.

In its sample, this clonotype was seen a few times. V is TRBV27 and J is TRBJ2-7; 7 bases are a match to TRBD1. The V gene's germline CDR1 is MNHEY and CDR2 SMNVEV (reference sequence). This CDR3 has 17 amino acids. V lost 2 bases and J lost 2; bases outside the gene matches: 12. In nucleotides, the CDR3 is TGTGCCAGCAGTTTACTGGGTGACAGGGATCTTGCCTACGAGCAGTACTTC. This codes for CASSLLGDRDLAYEQYF.

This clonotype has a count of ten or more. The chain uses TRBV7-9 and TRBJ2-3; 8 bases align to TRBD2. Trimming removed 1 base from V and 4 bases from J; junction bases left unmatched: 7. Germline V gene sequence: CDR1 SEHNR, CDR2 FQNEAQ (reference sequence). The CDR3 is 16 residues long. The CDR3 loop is CASSLVAGGSADTQYF. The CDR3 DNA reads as TGTGCCAGCAGCTTAGTTGCGGGAGGATCGGCAGATACGCAGTATTTT.

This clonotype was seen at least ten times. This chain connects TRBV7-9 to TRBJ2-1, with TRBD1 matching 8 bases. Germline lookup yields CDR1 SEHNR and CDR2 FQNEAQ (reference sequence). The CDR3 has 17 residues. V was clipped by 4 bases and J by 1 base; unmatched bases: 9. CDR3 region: CASSWTGMGWSYNEQFF. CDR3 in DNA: TGTGCCAGCAGCTGGACAGGGATGGGTTGGTCCTACAATGAGCAGTTCTTC.

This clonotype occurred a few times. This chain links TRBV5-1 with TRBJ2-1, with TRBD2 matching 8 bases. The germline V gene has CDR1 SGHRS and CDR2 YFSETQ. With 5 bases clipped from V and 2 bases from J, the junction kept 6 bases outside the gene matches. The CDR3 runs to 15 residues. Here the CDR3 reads CASSDAGGAYNEQFF. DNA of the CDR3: TGCGCCAGCAGTGATGCGGGGGGCGCCTACAATGAGCAGTTCTTC.

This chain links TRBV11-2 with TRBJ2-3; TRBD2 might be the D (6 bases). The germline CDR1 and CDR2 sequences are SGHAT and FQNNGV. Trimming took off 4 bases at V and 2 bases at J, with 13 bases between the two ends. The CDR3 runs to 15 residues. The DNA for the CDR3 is TGTGCCAGCAGCTCAGAAGCGGGTTTCACAGATACGCAGTATTTT. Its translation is CASSSEAGFTDTQYF.

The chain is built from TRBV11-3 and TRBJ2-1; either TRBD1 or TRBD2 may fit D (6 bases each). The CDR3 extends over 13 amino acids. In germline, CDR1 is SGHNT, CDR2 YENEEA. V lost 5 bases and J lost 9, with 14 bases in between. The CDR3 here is CASSTPGATEQFF. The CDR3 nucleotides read TGTGCCAGCAGCACGCCGGGGGCGACTGAGCAGTTCTTC.

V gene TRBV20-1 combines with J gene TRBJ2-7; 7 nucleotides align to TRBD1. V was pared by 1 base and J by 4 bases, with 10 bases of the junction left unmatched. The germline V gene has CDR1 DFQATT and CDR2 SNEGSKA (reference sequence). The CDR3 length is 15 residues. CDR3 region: CSARGTGTAPYEQYF. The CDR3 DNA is TGCAGTGCTAGAGGGACCGGGACAGCTCCATACGAGCAGTACTTC.

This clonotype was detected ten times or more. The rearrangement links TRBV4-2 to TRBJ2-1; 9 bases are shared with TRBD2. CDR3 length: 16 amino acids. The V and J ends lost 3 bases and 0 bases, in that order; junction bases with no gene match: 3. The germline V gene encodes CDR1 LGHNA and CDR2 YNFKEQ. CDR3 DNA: TGTGCCAGCAGCCACCTAGCGGGAAGCTCCTACAATGAGCAGTTCTTC. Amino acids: CASSHLAGSSYNEQFF.

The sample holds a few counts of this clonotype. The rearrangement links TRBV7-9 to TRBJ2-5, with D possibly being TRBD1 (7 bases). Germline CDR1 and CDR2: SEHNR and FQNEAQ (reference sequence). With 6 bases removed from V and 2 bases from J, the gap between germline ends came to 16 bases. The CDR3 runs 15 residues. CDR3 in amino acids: CASRRKTGTQETQYF. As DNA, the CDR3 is TGTGCCAGCAGGAGAAAGACAGGGACTCAAGAGACCCAGTACTTC. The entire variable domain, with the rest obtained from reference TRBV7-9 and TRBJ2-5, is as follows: DTGVSQNPRHKITKRGQNVTFRCDPISEHNRLYWYRQTLGQGPEFLTYFQNEAQLEKSRLLSDRFSAERPKGSFSTLEIQRTEQGDSAMYLCASRRKTGTQETQYFGPGTRLLVL.

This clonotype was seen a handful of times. The CDR3 nucleotides read TGTGCCAGCAGTCCGCACGCTAGCGGGAGAGGGAGGGAGCTGTTTTTT. Amino acid sequence: CASSPHASGRGRELFF. This chain connects TRBV27 to TRBJ2-2, with 10 bases matching TRBD2. The trim removed 5 bases at V and 9 bases at J, leaving 12 bases unmatched. CDR1 is MNHEY and CDR2 is SMNVEV in the germline V gene (reference sequence). The CDR3 has 16 amino acids.

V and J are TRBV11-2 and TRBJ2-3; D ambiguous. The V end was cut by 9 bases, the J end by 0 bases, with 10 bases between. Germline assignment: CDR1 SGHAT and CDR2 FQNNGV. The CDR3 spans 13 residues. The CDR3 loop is CASDISSTDTQYF. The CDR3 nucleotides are TGTGCCAGTGACATCAGTAGCACAGATACGCAGTATTTT.

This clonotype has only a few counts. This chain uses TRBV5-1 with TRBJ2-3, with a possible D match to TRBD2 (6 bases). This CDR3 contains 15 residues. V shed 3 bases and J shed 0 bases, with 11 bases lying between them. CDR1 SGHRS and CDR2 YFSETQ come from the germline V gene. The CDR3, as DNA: TGCGCCAGCAGCTGGGGGGAAGCTAGCACAGATACGCAGTATTTT. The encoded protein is CASSWGEASTDTQYF.

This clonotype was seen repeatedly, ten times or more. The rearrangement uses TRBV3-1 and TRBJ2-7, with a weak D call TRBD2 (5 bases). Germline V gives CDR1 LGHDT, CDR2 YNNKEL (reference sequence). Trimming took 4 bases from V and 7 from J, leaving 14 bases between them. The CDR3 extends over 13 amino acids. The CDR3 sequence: CASSPILLGEQYF. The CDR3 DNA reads TGTGCCAGCAGCCCAATATTACTAGGGGAGCAGTACTTC.

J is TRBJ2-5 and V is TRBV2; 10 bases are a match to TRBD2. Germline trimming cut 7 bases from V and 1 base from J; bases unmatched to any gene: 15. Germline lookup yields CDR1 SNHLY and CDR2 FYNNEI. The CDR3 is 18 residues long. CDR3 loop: CASIAGSWTSGVQETQYF. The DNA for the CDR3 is TGTGCCAGCATAGCGGGTTCTTGGACTAGCGGAGTCCAAGAGACCCAGTACTTC.

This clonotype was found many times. The CDR3 loop reads CATSDGRYEQYF. As DNA, the CDR3 is TGTGCCACCAGTGATGGACGTTACGAGCAGTACTTC. The chain joins TRBV24-1 to TRBJ2-7; D remains ambiguous. This CDR3 is built from 12 residues. Trimming took off 3 bases at V and 4 bases at J, with 6 bases between the two ends. Germline loops: CDR1 KGHDR, CDR2 SFDVKD.

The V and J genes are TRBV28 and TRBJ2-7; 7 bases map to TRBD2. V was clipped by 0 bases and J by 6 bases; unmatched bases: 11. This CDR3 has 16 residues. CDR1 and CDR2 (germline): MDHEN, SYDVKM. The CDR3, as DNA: TGTGCCAGCAGTTTATGGGCCGGGACTAACTTGGCCGAGCAGTACTTC. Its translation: CASSLWAGTNLAEQYF.